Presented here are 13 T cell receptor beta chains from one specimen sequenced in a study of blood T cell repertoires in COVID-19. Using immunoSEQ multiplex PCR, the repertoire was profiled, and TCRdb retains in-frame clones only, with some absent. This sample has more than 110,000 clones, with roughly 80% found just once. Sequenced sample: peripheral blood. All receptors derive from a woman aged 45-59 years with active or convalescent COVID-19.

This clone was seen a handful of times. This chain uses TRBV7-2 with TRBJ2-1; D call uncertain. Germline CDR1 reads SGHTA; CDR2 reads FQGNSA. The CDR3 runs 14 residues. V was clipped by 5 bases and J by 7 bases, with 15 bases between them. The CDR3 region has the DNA TGTGCCAGCAGCCTCCTACCCCTTGCGAATGAGCAGTTCTTC. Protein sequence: CASSLLPLANEQFF.

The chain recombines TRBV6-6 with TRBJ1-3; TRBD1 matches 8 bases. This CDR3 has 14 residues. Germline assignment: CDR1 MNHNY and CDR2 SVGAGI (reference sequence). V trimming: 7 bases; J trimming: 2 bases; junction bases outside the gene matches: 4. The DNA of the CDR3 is TGTGCCAGCATCCCGGACAGGGCTGGAAACACCATATATTTT. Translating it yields CASIPDRAGNTIYF.

The CDR3, as DNA: TGTGCCAGTAGTAAGCGGGACAAGAACACTGAAGCTTTCTTT. Its protein is CASSKRDKNTEAFF. This chain links TRBV19 with TRBJ1-1; weak D call: TRBD1 (6 bases). Trimming took off 4 bases at V and 1 base at J, with 10 bases between the two ends. Germline CDR1 and CDR2: LNHDA and SQIVND (reference sequence). The CDR3 contains 14 residues. Full variable domain (remainder filled in from reference TRBV19 and TRBJ1-1): DGGITQSPKYLFRKEGQNVTLSCEQNLNHDAMYWYRQDPGQGLRLIYYSQIVNDFQKGDIAEGYSVSREKKESFPLTVTSAQKNPTAFYLCASSKRDKNTEAFFGQGTRLTVV.

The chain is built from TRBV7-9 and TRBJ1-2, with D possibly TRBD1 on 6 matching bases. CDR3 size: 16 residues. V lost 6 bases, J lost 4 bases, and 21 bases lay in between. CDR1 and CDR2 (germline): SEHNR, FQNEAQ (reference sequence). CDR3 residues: CASSHSGGQVIYGYTF. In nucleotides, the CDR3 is TGTGCCAGCAGTCATTCGGGGGGGCAGGTGATCTATGGCTACACCTTC.

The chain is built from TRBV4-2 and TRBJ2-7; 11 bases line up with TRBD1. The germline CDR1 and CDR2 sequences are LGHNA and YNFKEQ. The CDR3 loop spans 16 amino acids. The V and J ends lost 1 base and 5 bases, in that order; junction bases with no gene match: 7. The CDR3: CASSQAVGQGADEQYF. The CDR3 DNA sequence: TGTGCCAGCAGCCAAGCGGTCGGACAGGGGGCCGACGAGCAGTACTTC.

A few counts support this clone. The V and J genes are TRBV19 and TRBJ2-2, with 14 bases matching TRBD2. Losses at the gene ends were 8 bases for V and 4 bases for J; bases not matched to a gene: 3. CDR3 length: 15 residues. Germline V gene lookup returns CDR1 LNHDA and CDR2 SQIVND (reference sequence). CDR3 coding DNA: TGTGCCAGTCAAGGACTAGCGGGAGGCACCGGGGAGCTGTTTTTT. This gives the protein CASQGLAGGTGELFF.

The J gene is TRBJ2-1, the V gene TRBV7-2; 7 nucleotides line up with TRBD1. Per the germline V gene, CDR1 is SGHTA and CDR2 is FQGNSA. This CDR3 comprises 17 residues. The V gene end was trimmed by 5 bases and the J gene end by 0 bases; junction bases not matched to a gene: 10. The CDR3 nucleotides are TGTGCCAGCAGCCCTACGATGGGGGACAGCTCCTACAATGAGCAGTTCTTC. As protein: CASSPTMGDSSYNEQFF.

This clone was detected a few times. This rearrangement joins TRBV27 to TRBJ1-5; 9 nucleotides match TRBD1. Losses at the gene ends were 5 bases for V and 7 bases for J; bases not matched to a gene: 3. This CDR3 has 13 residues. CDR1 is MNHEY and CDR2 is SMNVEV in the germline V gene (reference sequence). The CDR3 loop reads CASSQGQGQPQHF. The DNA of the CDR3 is TGTGCCAGCAGTCAGGGACAGGGCCAGCCCCAGCATTTT.

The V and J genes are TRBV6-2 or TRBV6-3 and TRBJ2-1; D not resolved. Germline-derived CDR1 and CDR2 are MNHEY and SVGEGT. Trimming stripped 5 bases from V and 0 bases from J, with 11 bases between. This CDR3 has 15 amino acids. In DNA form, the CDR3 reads TGTGCCAGCAGTACTCTAGTGAACTCCTACAATGAGCAGTTCTTC. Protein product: CASSTLVNSYNEQFF.

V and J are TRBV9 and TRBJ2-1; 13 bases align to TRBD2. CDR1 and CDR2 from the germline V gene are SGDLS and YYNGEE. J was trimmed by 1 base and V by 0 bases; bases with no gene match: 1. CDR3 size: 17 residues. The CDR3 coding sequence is TGTGCCAGCAGCGTAGGGACTAGCGGGGGTTCCTACAATGAGCAGTTCTTC. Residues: CASSVGTSGGSYNEQFF.

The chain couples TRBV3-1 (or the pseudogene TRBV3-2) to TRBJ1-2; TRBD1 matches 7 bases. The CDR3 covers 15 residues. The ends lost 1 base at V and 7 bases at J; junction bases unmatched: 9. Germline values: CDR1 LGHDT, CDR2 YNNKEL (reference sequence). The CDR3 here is CASSQAGQGVGGYTF. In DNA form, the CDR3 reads TGTGCCAGCAGCCAAGCCGGCCAGGGGGTCGGTGGCTACACCTTC.

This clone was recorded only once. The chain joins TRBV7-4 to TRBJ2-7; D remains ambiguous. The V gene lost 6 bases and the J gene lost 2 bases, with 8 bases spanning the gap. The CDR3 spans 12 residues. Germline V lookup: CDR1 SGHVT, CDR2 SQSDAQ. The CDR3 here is CASSFGPYEQYF. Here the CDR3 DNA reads TGTGCCAGCAGTTTTGGGCCCTACGAGCAGTACTTC. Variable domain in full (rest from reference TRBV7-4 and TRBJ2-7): GAGVSQSPRYKVAKRGRDVALRCDSISGHVTLYWYRQTLGQGSEVLTYSQSDAQRDKSGRPSGRFSAERPERSVSTLKIQRTEQGDSAVYLCASSFGPYEQYFGPGTRLTVT.

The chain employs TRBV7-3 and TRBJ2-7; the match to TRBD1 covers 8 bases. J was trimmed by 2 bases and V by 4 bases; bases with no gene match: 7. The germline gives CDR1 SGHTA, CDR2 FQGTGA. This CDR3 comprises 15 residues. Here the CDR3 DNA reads TGTGCCAGCAGCTACGGGGACAGGCCAACCTACGAGCAGTACTTC. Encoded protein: CASSYGDRPTYEQYF.